The rows below give T cell receptor beta chains drawn from one sample of a study of blood T cell repertoires in COVID-19. Data came from immunoSEQ multiplex PCR; TCRdb stores just in-frame clones and leaves some out. The sample lists approximately 70,000 clones, more than 70% occurring once. Source material: peripheral blood. The receptors come from a human donor in a cohort sampled during active COVID-19. CDR3s leave out the opening cysteine and the closing phenylalanine or tryptophan.

>TRBJ1-2|TRBV3-1/TRBV3-2
ASSPTEAYGYT
>TRBJ2-1|TRBV2
ASRKGEREGNEQF
>TRBJ2-4|TRBV3-1/TRBV3-2
ASSQESQMIAKNIQY
>TRBJ1-3|TRBV18
ASSHDSHSGNTIY
>TRBJ2-1|TRBV19
ASSIWGGAYNEQF
>TRBJ2-7|TRBV2
ASSEVFYEQY
>TRBJ2-7|TRBV10-3
AIATGSGISYEQY
>TRBJ2-2|TRBV10-1
ASSEGSGGNTGELF
>TRBJ1-1|TRBV30
AWREDLGAF
>TRBJ2-1|TRBV7-9
ASSPRRAEHYNEQF
>TRBJ2-1|TRBV5-5
ASSLELVRSYNEQF
>TRBJ2-2|TRBV7-9
ASSWGGSTGELF
>TRBJ1-4|TRBV5-6
ASSFGEINEKLF
>TRBJ2-5|TRBV9
ASSPMTGRETQY
>TRBJ2-2|TRBV5-1
ASRPTSSAGELF
>TRBJ1-6|TRBV2
STRDQGKSPLH
>TRBJ2-1|TRBV7-8
ASSLDFGLAGDYNEQF
>TRBJ1-2|TRBV27
ASSPHTAGGYT
>TRBJ2-6|TRBV30
AWSWEAGANVLT
>TRBJ2-1|TRBV9
ASSARPVGLAANEQF
>TRBJ2-7|TRBV2
ASSPTGQHYEQY
>TRBJ1-1|TRBV11-2
ASSSDRNTEAF